This T cell receptor beta chain was retrieved from a study of radiotherapy plus CTLA-4 blockade in lung cancer. The wider study: Across the patients, objective responses occurred in about 19%, and disease control in roughly 30%.

Broader study findings: Response was reportedly best predicted by early blood T cell clone dynamics, with interferon-beta. Expansion in blood of tumor-derived TCR clones was seen after radiotherapy plus ipilimumab.

Comments on this clone: What it recognizes is unknown.

Each patient with chemo-refractory metastatic non-small-cell lung cancer was treated with focal radiation plus CTLA-4 blockade using ipilimumab. Germline CDR1 SGHRS, CDR2 YFSETQ. The CDR3 totals 18 residues. The V segment lost 4 bases and the J segment 0 bases; nucleotides outside the gene matches: 10. Only in-frame clones appear in the TCRdb table, and some are missing; sequencing was by immunoSEQ multiplex PCR. The table shows 80,000 or so clones, with approximately 80% occurring only once. This specimen was peripheral blood, taken from a patient treated with radiotherapy plus ipilimumab. The V call is TRBV5-1, the J call TRBJ2-7; 13 bases fit TRBD2. The clonotype originates from a human donor with non-small cell lung cancer who had stable disease on radiotherapy plus ipilimumab. The CDR3 spells CASSRGTSGDRASYEQYF. DNA of the CDR3: TGCGCCAGCAGCCGCGGGACTAGCGGGGATAGGGCCTCCTACGAGCAGTACTTC.